Included here is one TCR beta chain sequence, with context. The source of the sample is a study of blood T cell repertoires in COVID-19. Study information: Sources were T cells, B-cell-depleted T cells, or PBMCs; the material itself was cDNA or gDNA.

Sequencing used immunoSEQ multiplex PCR; TCRdb keeps in-frame clones, though not all of them. The table has 90,000 or so clones, about 90% seen once. The CDR3 spans 16 residues. Per germline, CDR1 LNHDA and CDR2 SQIVND (reference sequence). With 4 bases clipped from V and 3 bases from J, the junction kept 5 bases outside the gene matches. The genes are TRBV19 and TRBJ2-6, with 8 bases matching TRBD1. Source material: peripheral blood. This sequence was found in a human donor in a cohort sampled during active COVID-19. This chain's CDR3 is CASSTLTGGGANVLTF. In nucleotides, the CDR3 is TGTGCCAGTAGTACCTTAACAGGGGGTGGGGCCAACGTCCTGACTTTC. Supplemented by reference TRBV19 and TRBJ2-6, the full variable domain reads DGGITQSPKYLFRKEGQNVTLSCEQNLNHDAMYWYRQDPGQGLRLIYYSQIVNDFQKGDIAEGYSVSREKKESFPLTVTSAQKNPTAFYLCASSTLTGGGANVLTFGAGSRLTVL.